The entry below gives a single TCR beta chain sequence along with its context. The germline V gene encodes CDR1 SGHTA and CDR2 FQGNSA. The V and J ends lost 5 bases and 2 bases respectively, with 10 bases between them. The CDR3 has 13 residues. As originally analysed: Amplification with reference gene primers provided the estimates of nucleated cell counts. Method: immunoSEQ multiplex PCR; TCRdb's copy keeps in-frame clones and lacks some. V and J calls and clone size follow that table, whereas D and trimming were derived from the DNA. The table shows over 250,000 clones, with approximately 89% occurring only once. The data are from a study of blood T cell repertoires in COVID-19. For the study at large: The origin of the acute and convalescent COVID-19 samples was the United States, Italy and Spain.

The chain is built from TRBV7-2 and TRBJ2-7; no reliable D call. The sequenced material came from peripheral blood. The receptor was derived from a woman aged 55-70 years with acute or convalescent COVID-19. CDR3 sequence reads: CASSPTSPYEQYF. CDR3 coding DNA: TGTGCCAGCAGCCCCACATCCCCCTACGAGCAGTACTTC.